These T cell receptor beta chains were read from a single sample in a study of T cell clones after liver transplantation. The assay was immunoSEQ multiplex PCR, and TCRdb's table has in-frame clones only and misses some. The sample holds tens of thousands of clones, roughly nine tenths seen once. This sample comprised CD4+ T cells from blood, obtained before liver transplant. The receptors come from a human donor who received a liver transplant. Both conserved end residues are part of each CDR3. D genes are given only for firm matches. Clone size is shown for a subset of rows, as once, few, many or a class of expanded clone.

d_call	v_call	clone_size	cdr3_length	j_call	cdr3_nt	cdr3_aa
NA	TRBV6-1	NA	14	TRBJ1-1	TGTGCCAGCAGTTCTGACAGTGGGAACACTGAAGCTTTCTTT	CASSSDSGNTEAFF
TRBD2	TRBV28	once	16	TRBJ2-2	TGTGCCAGCAGGAGGACTAGCGGGAGACGGACCGGGGAGCTGTTTTTT	CASRRTSGRRTGELFF
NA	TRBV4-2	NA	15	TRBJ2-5	TGTGCCAGCAGCCAAGATTCCCAAGGCCAAGAGACCCAGTACTTC	CASSQDSQGQETQYF
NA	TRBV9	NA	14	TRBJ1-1	TGTGCCAGCAGCGTAGTTGGGGGGCCCACTGAAGCTTTCTTT	CASSVVGGPTEAFF
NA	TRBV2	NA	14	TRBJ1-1	TGTGCCAGCAGTGCGCTCCTGCCGAACACTGAAGCTTTCTTT	CASSALLPNTEAFF
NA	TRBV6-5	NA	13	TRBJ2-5	TGTGCCAGCAGTCCCCTAATGAAAGAGACCCAGTACTTC	CASSPLMKETQYF
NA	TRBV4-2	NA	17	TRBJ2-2	TGTGCCAGCAGCCAAGCAGTGAAAAGGGGCGACACCGGGGAGCTGTTTTTT	CASSQAVKRGDTGELFF
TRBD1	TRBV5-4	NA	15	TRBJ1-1	TGTGCCAGCAGCCTCGGGACAGGGGCTCGGGAGGAAGCTTTCTTT	CASSLGTGAREEAFF
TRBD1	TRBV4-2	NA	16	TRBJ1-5	TGTGCCAGCAGCCACGGACAGGGCTCAAGCAATCAGCCCCAGCATTTT	CASSHGQGSSNQPQHF
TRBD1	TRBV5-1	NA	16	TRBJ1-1	TGCGCCAGCAGCTTGGTAGGGGGCAAAGGGAACACTGAAGCTTTCTTT	CASSLVGGKGNTEAFF
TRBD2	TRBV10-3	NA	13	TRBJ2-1	TGTGCCATCAACAGCGGGATGATGAATGAGCAGTTCTTC	CAINSGMMNEQFF
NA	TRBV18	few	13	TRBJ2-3	TGTGCCTCCACCGGCGCTAGCACAGATACGCAGTATTTT	CASTGASTDTQYF
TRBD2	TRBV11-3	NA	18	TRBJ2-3	TGTGCCAGCAGCTTATCGCGGACTAGCGGGAGCCACTCGGATACGCAGTATTTT	CASSLSRTSGSHSDTQYF
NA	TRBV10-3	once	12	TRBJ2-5	TGTGCCACTAAAGGGGGTCGAGAGACCCAGTACTTC	CATKGGRETQYF
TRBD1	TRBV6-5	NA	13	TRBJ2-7	TGTGCCAGCAGTTACCCAGGGGGCAAAGAGCAGTACTTC	CASSYPGGKEQYF
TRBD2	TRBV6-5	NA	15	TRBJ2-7	TGTGCCAGCAGAGGGAGACTAGCGGGAGACGGCGAGCAGTACTTC	CASRGRLAGDGEQYF
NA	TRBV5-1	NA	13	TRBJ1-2	TGCGCCAGCAGCTTCGGAGAGAGCGCTGGCTACACCTTC	CASSFGESAGYTF
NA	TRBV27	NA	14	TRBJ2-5	TGTGCCAGCAGTAGGTCAAGATACCAAGAGACCCAGTACTTC	CASSRSRYQETQYF
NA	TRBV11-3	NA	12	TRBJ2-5	TGTGCCAGCAGCTTAGCCGGAGGGCCCCAGTACTTC	CASSLAGGPQYF
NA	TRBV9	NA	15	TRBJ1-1	TGTGCCAGCAGCGCGGGACATCTTGGGAACACTGAAGCTTTCTTT	CASSAGHLGNTEAFF
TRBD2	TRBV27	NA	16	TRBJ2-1	TGTGCCAGCAGTTTGAGAGGCGGGAGGGCCAGCAATGAGCAGTTCTTC	CASSLRGGRASNEQFF
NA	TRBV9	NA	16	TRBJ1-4	TGTGCCAGCAGCGTAGGTGACAGCCCAACTAATGAAAAACTGTTTTTT	CASSVGDSPTNEKLFF
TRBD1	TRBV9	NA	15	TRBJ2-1	TGTGCCAGCAGCGGGGGAGGACAGGGTATAAATGAGCAGTTCTTC	CASSGGGQGINEQFF
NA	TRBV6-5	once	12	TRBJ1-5	TGTGCCAGCAGACCCGACGCGGGACCCCAGCATTTT	CASRPDAGPQHF
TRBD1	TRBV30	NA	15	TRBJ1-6	TGTGCCTGGAGTATTGAGCCAGGGGGCGGTTCACCCCTCCACTTT	CAWSIEPGGGSPLHF
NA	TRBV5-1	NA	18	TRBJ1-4	TGCGCCAGCAGCTTGGTCGGGGGCGCGAACTCCGGTGTTGAAAAACTGTTTTTT	CASSLVGGANSGVEKLFF
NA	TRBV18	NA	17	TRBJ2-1	TGTGCCAGCTCACCCGTTCTCTCAGCGGGCTCCTACAATGAGCAGTTCTTC	CASSPVLSAGSYNEQFF
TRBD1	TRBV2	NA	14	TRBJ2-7	TGTGCCAGCCGTAAGACAGGGGGGGACCACGAGCAGTACTTC	CASRKTGGDHEQYF
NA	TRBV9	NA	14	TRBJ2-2	TGTGCCAGCAGCGTAGTAGGGTCCACCGGGGAGCTGTTTTTT	CASSVVGSTGELFF
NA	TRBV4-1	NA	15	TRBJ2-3	TGCGCCAGCAGCCAACTACTAGCTACCACAGATACGCAGTATTTT	CASSQLLATTDTQYF
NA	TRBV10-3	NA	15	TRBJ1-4	TGTGCCATCAGTGAGTTCGGAGGGGAAGGGGAAAAACTGTTTTTT	CAISEFGGEGEKLFF
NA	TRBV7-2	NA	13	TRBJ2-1	TGTGCCAGCAGGACCGTGGCGGGGTCTGAGCAGTTCTTC	CASRTVAGSEQFF
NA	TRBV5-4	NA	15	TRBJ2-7	TGTGCCAGCGGAGACGGGACACCGAGAAACTACGAGCAGTACTTC	CASGDGTPRNYEQYF
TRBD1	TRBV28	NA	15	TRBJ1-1	TGTGCCAGCAGTCTGGACAGGGGGTGGGACACTGAAGCTTTCTTT	CASSLDRGWDTEAFF
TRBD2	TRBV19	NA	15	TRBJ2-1	TGTGCCAGTACCTCGGGACTAGCGACGTACAATGAGCAGTTCTTC	CASTSGLATYNEQFF
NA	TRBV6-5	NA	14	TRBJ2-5	TGTGCCAGCAGTTACTTTCAGAGGGCTGAGACCCAGTACTTC	CASSYFQRAETQYF
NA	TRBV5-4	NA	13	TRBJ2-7	TGTGCCAGCAGCTTGGAATCCATGGGGGAGCAGTACTTC	CASSLESMGEQYF
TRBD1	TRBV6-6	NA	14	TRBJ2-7	TGTGCCAGCAGGCCGGACAGGAGCTCCTACGAGCAGTACTTC	CASRPDRSSYEQYF
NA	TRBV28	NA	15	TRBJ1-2	TGTGCCAGCAGTTTATCGCAGGGAGGGGGTTATGGCTACACCTTC	CASSLSQGGGYGYTF
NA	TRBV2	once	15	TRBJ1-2	TGTGCCAGCACAACAGGGCCGAGACTTAACTATGGCTACACCTTC	CASTTGPRLNYGYTF
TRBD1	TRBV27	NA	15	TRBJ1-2	TGTGCCAGCAGTTTGACTGGGACAGGACCTTATGGCTACACCTTC	CASSLTGTGPYGYTF
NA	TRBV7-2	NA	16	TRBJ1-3	TGTGCCAGCAGCTTAGTAACGTTCGGCGGTGGAAACACCATATATTTT	CASSLVTFGGGNTIYF
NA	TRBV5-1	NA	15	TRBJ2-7	TGCGCCAGCAGCGAAGGGACGGCCAGCTCCTACGAGCAGTACTTC	CASSEGTASSYEQYF
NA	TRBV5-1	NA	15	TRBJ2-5	TGCGCCAGCAGCGCGGCCGGGACTTCACAAGAGACCCAGTACTTC	CASSAAGTSQETQYF
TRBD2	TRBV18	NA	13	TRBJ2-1	TGTGCCAGCTCACCAAAAGCGGGAACTGAGCAGTTCTTC	CASSPKAGTEQFF
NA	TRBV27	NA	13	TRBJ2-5	TGTGCCAGCAGTTTAGGGGGACGGGAGACCCAGTACTTC	CASSLGGRETQYF
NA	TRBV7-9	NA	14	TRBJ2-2	TGTGCCAGCAGCCAGGACAGTTCCACCGGGGAGCTGTTTTTT	CASSQDSSTGELFF
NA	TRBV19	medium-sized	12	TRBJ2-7	TGTGCCAGTAATGCCGGGAGAGGCGAGCAGTACTTC	CASNAGRGEQYF
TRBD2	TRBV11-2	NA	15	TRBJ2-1	TGTGCCAGCAGCCCACTAGCGGGAGGGCTAGGTGAGCAGTTCTTC	CASSPLAGGLGEQFF
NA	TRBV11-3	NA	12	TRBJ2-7	TGTGCCAGCAGCGGGACTGGATACGAGCAGTACTTC	CASSGTGYEQYF
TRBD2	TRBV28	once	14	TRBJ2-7	TGTGCCAGCAGCCGATTCGGGAGGTCCTACGAGCAGTACTTC	CASSRFGRSYEQYF
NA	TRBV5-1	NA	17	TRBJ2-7	TGCGCCAGCAGCTTGGGGGGTAGTGAGATAAAGACCTACGAGCAGTACTTC	CASSLGGSEIKTYEQYF
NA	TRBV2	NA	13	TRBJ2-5	TGTGCCACCACGCTGGGGACTGCAGCGTGGATGTACTTC	CATTLGTAAWMYF
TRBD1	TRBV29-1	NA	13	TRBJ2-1	TGCAGCGTCGGGACAGCCCTAGGCAATGAGCAGTTCTTC	CSVGTALGNEQFF
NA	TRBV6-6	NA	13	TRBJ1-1	TGTGCCAGCTCCCTCGCGGCGAACACTGAAGCTTTCTTT	CASSLAANTEAFF
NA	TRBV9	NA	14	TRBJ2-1	TGTGCCAGCAGCGCCGGAGTGTCCTACAATGAGCAGTTCTTC	CASSAGVSYNEQFF
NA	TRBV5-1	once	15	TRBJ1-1	TGCGCCAGCAGCTATTGGGGGGGCATGGACACTGAAGCTTTCTTT	CASSYWGGMDTEAFF
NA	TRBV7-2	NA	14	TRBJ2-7	TGTGCCAGCAGCTACAGGATAAGCTCCTACGAGCAGTACTTC	CASSYRISSYEQYF
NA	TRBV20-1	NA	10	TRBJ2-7	TGCAGTGCTAGTAGGGGGATAGAGTACTTC	CSASRGIEYF
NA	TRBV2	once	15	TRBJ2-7	TGTGCCAGCAGAGTCCGGATGAGGAGAGACTACGAGCAGTACTTC	CASRVRMRRDYEQYF